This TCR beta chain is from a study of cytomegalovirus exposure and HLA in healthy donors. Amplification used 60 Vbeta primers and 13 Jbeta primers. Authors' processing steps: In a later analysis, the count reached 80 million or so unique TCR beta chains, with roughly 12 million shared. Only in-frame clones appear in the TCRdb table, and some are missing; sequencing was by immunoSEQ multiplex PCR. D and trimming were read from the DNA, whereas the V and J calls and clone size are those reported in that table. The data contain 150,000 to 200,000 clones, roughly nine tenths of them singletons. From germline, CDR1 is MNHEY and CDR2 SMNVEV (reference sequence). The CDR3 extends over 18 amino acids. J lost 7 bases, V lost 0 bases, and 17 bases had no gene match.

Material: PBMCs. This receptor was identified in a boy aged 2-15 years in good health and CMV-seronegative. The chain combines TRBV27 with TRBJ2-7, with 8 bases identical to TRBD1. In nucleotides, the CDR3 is TGTGCCAGCAGTTTATCCCCTCCTTTCGGACAGGGTCGAGGAGAGCAGTACTTC. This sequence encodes CASSLSPPFGQGRGEQYF.